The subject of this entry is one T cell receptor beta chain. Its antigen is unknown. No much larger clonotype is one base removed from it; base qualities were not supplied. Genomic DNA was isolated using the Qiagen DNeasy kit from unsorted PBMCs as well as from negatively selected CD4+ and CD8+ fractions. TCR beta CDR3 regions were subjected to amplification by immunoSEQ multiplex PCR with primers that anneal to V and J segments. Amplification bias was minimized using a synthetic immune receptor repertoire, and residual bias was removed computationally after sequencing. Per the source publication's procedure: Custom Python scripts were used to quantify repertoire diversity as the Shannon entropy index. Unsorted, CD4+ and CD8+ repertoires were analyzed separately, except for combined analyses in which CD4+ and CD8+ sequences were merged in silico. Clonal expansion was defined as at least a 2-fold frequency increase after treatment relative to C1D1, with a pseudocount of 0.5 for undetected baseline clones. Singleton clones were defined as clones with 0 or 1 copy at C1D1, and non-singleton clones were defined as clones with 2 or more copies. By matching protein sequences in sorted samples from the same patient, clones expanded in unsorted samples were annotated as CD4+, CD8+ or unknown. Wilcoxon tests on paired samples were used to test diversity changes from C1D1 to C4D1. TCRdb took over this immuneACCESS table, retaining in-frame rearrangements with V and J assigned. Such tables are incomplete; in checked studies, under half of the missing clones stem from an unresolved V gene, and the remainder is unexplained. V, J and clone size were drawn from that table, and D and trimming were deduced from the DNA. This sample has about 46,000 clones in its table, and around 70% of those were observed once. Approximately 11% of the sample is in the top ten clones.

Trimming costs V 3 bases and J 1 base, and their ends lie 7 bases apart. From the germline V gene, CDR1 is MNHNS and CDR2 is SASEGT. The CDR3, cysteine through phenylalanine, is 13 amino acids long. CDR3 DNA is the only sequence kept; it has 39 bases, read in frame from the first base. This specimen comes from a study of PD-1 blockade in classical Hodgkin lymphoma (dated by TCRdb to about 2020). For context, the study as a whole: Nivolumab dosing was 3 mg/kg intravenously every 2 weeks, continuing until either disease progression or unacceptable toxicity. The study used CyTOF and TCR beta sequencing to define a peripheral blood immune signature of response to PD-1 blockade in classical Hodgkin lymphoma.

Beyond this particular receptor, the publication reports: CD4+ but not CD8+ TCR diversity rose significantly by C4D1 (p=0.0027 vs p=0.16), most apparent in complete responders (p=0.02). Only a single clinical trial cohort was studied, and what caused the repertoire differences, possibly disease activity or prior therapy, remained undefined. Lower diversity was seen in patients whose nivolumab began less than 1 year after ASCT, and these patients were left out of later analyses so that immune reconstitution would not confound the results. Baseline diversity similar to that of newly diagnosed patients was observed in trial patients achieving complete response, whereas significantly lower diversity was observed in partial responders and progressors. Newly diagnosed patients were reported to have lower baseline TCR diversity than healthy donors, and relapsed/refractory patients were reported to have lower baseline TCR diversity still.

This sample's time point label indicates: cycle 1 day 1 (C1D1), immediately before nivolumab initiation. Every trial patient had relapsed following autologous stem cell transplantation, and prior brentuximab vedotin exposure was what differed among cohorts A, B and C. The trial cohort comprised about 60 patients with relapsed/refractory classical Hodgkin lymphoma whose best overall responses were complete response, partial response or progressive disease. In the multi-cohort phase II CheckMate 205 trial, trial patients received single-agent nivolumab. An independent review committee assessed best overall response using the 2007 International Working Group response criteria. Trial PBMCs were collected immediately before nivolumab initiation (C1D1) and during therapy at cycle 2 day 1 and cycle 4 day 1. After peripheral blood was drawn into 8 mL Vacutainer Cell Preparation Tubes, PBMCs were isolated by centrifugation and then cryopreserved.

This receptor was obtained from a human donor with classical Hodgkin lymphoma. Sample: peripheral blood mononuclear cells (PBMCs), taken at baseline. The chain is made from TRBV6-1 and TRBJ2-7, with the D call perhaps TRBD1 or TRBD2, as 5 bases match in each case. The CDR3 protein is CASSEGPSYEQYF. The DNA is TGTGCCAGCAGTGAGGGACCTTCCTACGAGCAGTACTTC.